Listed below are T cell receptor beta chains from one sample, sequenced in a study of blood T cell repertoires in COVID-19. Produced via immunoSEQ multiplex PCR; TCRdb's table is partial and in-frame only. This repertoire shows some 110,000 clones, roughly 84% found once; its top ten account for roughly 3.9%. Sequenced sample: PBMCs or T cells enriched from blood (not recorded which). The receptor source for this set is a woman between 25 and 40 years old who had recovered from COVID-19. Each CDR3 is given with its conserved first and last residue.

v_gene: TRBV7-9
j_gene: TRBJ1-6
CDR3aa: CASSLGQGSGDSPLHF

v_gene: TRBV27
j_gene: TRBJ2-1
CDR3aa: CASSPRGREKFF

v_gene: TRBV30
j_gene: TRBJ2-3
CDR3aa: CAWSIRLAGGSTDTQYF

v_gene: TRBV6-2/TRBV6-3
j_gene: TRBJ2-3
CDR3aa: CASSSSGGGTTQYF

v_gene: TRBV5-4
j_gene: TRBJ2-7
CDR3aa: CASFDRGAPYEQYF

v_gene: TRBV28
j_gene: TRBJ2-7
CDR3aa: CASSPQTVLEQYF

v_gene: TRBV14
j_gene: TRBJ1-1
CDR3aa: CASSRLQGRYEAFF

v_gene: TRBV27
j_gene: TRBJ2-7
CDR3aa: CASSLRYSYEQYF

v_gene: TRBV5-1
j_gene: TRBJ2-7
CDR3aa: CASSSGGKAYEQYF

v_gene: TRBV30
j_gene: TRBJ1-5
CDR3aa: CAWSQGSNQPQHF

v_gene: TRBV9
j_gene: TRBJ2-7
CDR3aa: CASSVTSGRLYEQYF

v_gene: TRBV9
j_gene: TRBJ2-1
CDR3aa: CASSVDWTSANNEQFF

v_gene: TRBV5-4
j_gene: TRBJ2-2
CDR3aa: CASSLASGRDSAGELFF

v_gene: TRBV15
j_gene: TRBJ2-1
CDR3aa: CATSGTDYNEQFF